This T cell receptor beta chain was recovered during a study of T cell responses to AZD1222 COVID-19 vaccine. Sequencing was performed with immunoSEQ multiplex PCR; in TCRdb, only in-frame clones are kept and a portion is missing. The top ten hold 4% to 6% of the sample, which has about 88,000 clones, approximately 90% seen once. This CDR3 comprises 14 residues. Germline values: CDR1 SGHVS, CDR2 FQNEAQ. Deletions cut 7 bases from V and 4 bases from J, with 13 bases between. The clonotype originates from an adult in good health. The chain links TRBV7-8 to TRBJ2-2, with D unclear. This specimen was peripheral blood, taken on day 0 of MenACWY control vaccination. The CDR3 here is CASTDRTATGELFF. The DNA for the CDR3 is TGTGCCAGCACCGACCGGACCGCCACCGGGGAGCTGTTTTTT.